This entry is about one TCR beta chain. V lost 4 bases to trimming and J lost 2 bases, with 12 bases between them. The CDR3 contains 14 residues. CDR1 is SGHDT, CDR2 YYEEEE, per germline. This sample is drawn from a study of shared clonotypes between healthy human individuals. Genomic DNA from each subset was divided evenly over several immunoSEQ plates. Replicate PCRs for unsorted PBMC used about 0.3 ug DNA (about 30,000 T cell genomes). Unsorted PBMC DNA sequencing spanned ten immunoSEQ deep assay plates. Sequenced by immunoSEQ multiplex PCR; TCRdb stores in-frame clones only, minus some. The sample contains hundreds of thousands of clones, around 78% of which appear only once.

Sequencing was done on a sample of PBMCs. The receptor was isolated from a woman in her thirties or forties in good health. Some clones in this sample may be carry-over from other donors' samples. The chain recombines TRBV5-6 with TRBJ1-2; the D gene is possibly TRBD1 (5 bases). For the CDR3, the DNA is TGTGCCAGCAGCCTTAAGACAGAAAACTATGGCTACACCTTC. Its protein product is CASSLKTENYGYTF.